This passage covers 28 T cell receptor beta chains from one sample sequenced in a study of T cells in Graves' hyperthyroidism and ophthalmopathy (dated by TCRdb to the late 2010s). Library prep was done by multiplex PCR. TCRdb names Illumina HiSeq 2000 as the instrument used. The TCR beta CDR3 regions were amplified from the RNA transcripts. The TCR CDR3 was subjected to a first round of RT-PCR using the HTBI primer set and the Qiagen OneStep RT-PCR kit. The public reads were reprocessed in TCRdb via fastp at Q25 and MiXCR, keeping in-frame beta chains. Merged by CDR3 protein, the rows form single entries marked with the most common genes and DNA. A total of nearly 750,000 distinct CDR3 sequences appear in this sample, just over 35% of them only once. The top ten constitute around 30% of the sample. The sample comprised blood. Receptor source: a woman in her 40s with Graves' hyperthyroidism.

This clonotype has at least ten counts. This rearrangement joins TRBV29-1 to TRBJ1-2, with a possible D match to TRBD1 (6 bases). The CDR3 has 14 amino acids. The V end lost 2 bases, the J end lost 4 bases, and 14 bases lay between the germline ends. From germline, CDR1 is SQVTM and CDR2 ANQGSEA. CDR3 in DNA: TGCAGCGTTGAACGACAGGAGGGCAGCTATGGCTACACCTTC. Translating it yields CSVERQEGSYGYTF.

Notes on this clonotype: One junction end does not reproduce the germline sequence, and a read error may be involved. V is TRBV7-2 and J is TRBJ1-2, with D maybe TRBD1 (5 bases). The CDR3 loop spans 10 amino acids. The germline V gene encodes CDR1 SGHTA and CDR2 FQGNSA. The CDR3 DNA reads TGTGCCAGCAAAGACAGAGCTTTTATCTTC. The encoded protein is CASKDRAFIF. The whole variable domain, remainder taken from reference TRBV7-2 and TRBJ1-2, is GAGVSQSPSNKVTEKGKDVELRCDPISGHTALYWYRQSLGQGLEFLIYFQGNSAPDKSGLPSDRFSAERTGGSVSTLTIQRTQQEDSAVYLCASKDRAFIFGSGTRLTVV.

V is TRBV6-2 or TRBV6-3 and J is TRBJ1-5; D is possibly TRBD1 (5 bases). CDR3 size: 16 residues. Germline V lookup: CDR1 MNHEY, CDR2 SVGEGT. Between the trimmed V and J ends, which lost 1 base and 7 bases, there was a span of 17 bases. The CDR3 spells CASSYLIQVSSQPQHF. The CDR3 DNA is TGTGCCAGCAGTTACTTAATACAGGTTTCAAGCCAGCCCCAGCATTTT.

CDR3 residues: CASSLRGATQYF. The CDR3 nucleotides read TGTGCCAGCAGCTTGCGGGGGGCGACCCAGTACTTC. The rearrangement links TRBV7-9 to TRBJ2-5; 8 bases agree with TRBD2. V lost 3 bases to trimming and J lost 7 bases; unmatched junction nucleotides: 1. This CDR3 contains 12 residues. Per germline, CDR1 SEHNR and CDR2 FQNEAQ (reference sequence).

This clonotype was counted at least ten times. The J gene is TRBJ1-2, the V gene TRBV6-5; no reliable D call. This CDR3 spans 17 amino acids. From germline, CDR1 is MNHEY and CDR2 SVGAGI. Trimming left V 0 bases short and J 0 bases short, with 14 bases between. As DNA, the CDR3 is TGTGCCAGCAGTTACTCTCCGTTGGACGGCGCTAACTATGGCTACACCTTC. Its protein is CASSYSPLDGANYGYTF.

This clonotype was seen only once. V is TRBV7-9 and J is TRBJ2-5, with D possibly being TRBD1 or TRBD2 (5 bases each). Trimming took off 5 bases at V and 4 bases at J, with 17 bases between the two ends. CDR1 is SEHNR, CDR2 FQNEAQ, per germline (reference sequence). This CDR3 spans 15 amino acids. The CDR3 reads CASSEGDWDGETQYF. CDR3 coding DNA: TGTGCCAGCAGCGAAGGGGATTGGGACGGAGAGACCCAGTACTTC.

The V gene is TRBV7-9, the J gene TRBJ1-1; D is uncertain. V shed 5 bases and J shed 8 bases, with 15 bases lying between them. The CDR3 totals 13 residues. CDR1 is SEHNR, CDR2 FQNEAQ, per germline (reference sequence). CDR3 loop: CASSPYFGEEAFF. In DNA, the CDR3 is TGTGCCAGCAGCCCATATTTCGGGGAAGAAGCTTTCTTT.

Only a few counts were recorded for this clonotype. V gene TRBV2 combines with J gene TRBJ2-7; 12 nucleotides match TRBD1. The CDR3 length is 14 residues. The V gene's germline CDR1 is SNHLY and CDR2 FYNNEI. The V gene end was trimmed by 8 bases and the J gene end by 7 bases; junction bases not matched to a gene: 9. The CDR3 DNA sequence: TGTGCCAGCCTTCCGGGACAGGGGGCAGAAGAGCAGTACTTC. This encodes CASLPGQGAEEQYF.

This clonotype was found many times. This chain uses TRBV10-2 with TRBJ1-5; TRBD1 might be the D (5 bases). The CDR3 spans 13 residues. Germline loops: CDR1 WSHSY, CDR2 SAAADI. V was trimmed by 8 bases and J by 7 bases, leaving 15 bases between them. The CDR3: CASQERGDQPQHF. The DNA for the CDR3 is TGCGCCAGCCAGGAGCGCGGGGACCAGCCCCAGCATTTT.

Many counts were recorded for this clonotype. The chain employs TRBV6-5 and TRBJ1-2; no clear D. The CDR3 consists of 15 residues. CDR1 is MNHEY and CDR2 is SVGAGI in the germline V gene. Trimming removed 4 bases from V and 0 bases from J, with 12 bases in between. The CDR3 spells CASSSPTRPNYGYTF. The CDR3 DNA reads as TGTGCCAGCAGTTCACCGACGCGACCTAACTATGGCTACACCTTC.

The gene calls are TRBV4-3 and TRBJ2-5; 7 bases line up with TRBD2. V gave up 0 bases and J gave up 10 bases; unmatched junction bases: 8. CDR3 length equals 14 residues. The V gene's germline CDR1 is LGHNA and CDR2 YSLEER. The CDR3 loop is CASSQDGGRTSQYF. CDR3 DNA: TGCGCCAGCAGCCAAGATGGGGGGAGGACTAGCCAGTACTTC.

Remarks on this clonotype: Lacking the conserved final phenylalanine or tryptophan, this CDR3 likely reflects a read error. J is TRBJ2-2 and V is TRBV12-3 or TRBV12-4; maybe TRBD2 (6 bases). The CDR3 runs 14 residues. The CDR3 region is CASSLDSVWGVLFS. The CDR3 nucleotides read TGTGCCAGCAGTTTAGACAGCGTTTGGGGGGTGCTGTTTTCT.

The table lists this clonotype with many counts. The genes are TRBV15 and TRBJ1-4, with a possible D match to TRBD1 (5 bases). The V gene lost 5 bases and the J gene lost 7 bases, with 17 bases spanning the gap. This CDR3 region has 15 residues. The germline V gene encodes CDR1 LNHNV and CDR2 YYDKDF (reference sequence). The CDR3 spells CATSRSTGRGEKLFF. CDR3 nucleotide sequence: TGTGCCACCAGCCGATCGACCGGAAGGGGTGAAAAACTGTTTTTT.

This clonotype was counted many times. V gene TRBV24-1 combines with J gene TRBJ1-5, with D tentatively TRBD1 (6 bases). Germline-derived CDR1 and CDR2 are KGHDR and SFDVKD. Between the trimmed V and J ends, which lost 5 bases and 0 bases, there was a span of 13 bases. This CDR3 contains 16 residues. The CDR3 DNA follows: TGTGCCACCAGTGCCACGGGGGGCAGTAGCAATCAGCCCCAGCATTTT. Translation: CATSATGGSSNQPQHF.

The chain combines TRBV29-1 with TRBJ2-6, with 13 nucleotides matching TRBD2. Losses at the gene ends were 6 bases for V and 7 bases for J; bases not matched to a gene: 9. The CDR3 loop spans 16 amino acids. The germline CDR1 and CDR2 sequences are SQVTM and ANQGSEA. The CDR3 sequence: CSVTYAGLAGANVLTF. In nucleotides, the CDR3 is TGCAGCGTCACGTACGCGGGACTAGCGGGAGCCAACGTCCTGACTTTC.

The chain joins TRBV10-3 to TRBJ2-7; 9 bases are a match to TRBD1. The end of the DNA fits TRBJ2-1 better, so the J call may be wrong. Germline V gene lookup returns CDR1 ENHRY and CDR2 SYGVKD. There are 14 residues in the CDR3. CDR3 in amino acids: CAISPGQGGNEQFF. The CDR3 DNA reads as TGTGCCATCAGTCCGGGACAGGGAGGCAATGAGCAGTTCTTC.

On this clonotype itself: Compared with germline, one end of the junction differs, possibly owing to a read error. The chain combines TRBV10-3 with TRBJ1-5; D gene unclear. CDR1 and CDR2 (germline): ENHRY, SYGVKD. This CDR3 is built from 16 residues. The CDR3 reads CASSCVWAWGNQPQHF. The CDR3 DNA follows: TGTGCCAGCAGTTGCGTATGGGCGTGGGGCAATCAGCCCCAGCATTTT.

This clonotype has a count of ten or more. The V call is TRBV6-5, the J call TRBJ1-1, with D uncertain. This CDR3 contains 16 residues. Germline V gene lookup returns CDR1 MNHEY and CDR2 SVGAGI. V was cut by 0 bases and J by 5 bases, with 16 bases left in between. The CDR3 DNA follows: TGTGCCAGCAGTTACTCGAAGGCAGGTGGTCGTACTGAAGCTTTCTTT. Translation: CASSYSKAGGRTEAFF.

About this clonotype itself: One end of the junction is discordant with germline, which a read error may explain. The chain recombines TRBV19 with TRBJ2-2, with D possibly being TRBD2 (7 bases). The CDR3 is 14 residues long. CDR1 is LNHDA and CDR2 is SQIVND in the germline V gene (reference sequence). CDR3 DNA: TGTGCCAGCACTCGGGGGGCGAAAACCGGGGAGCTGTTTTTT. Its translation is CASTRGAKTGELFF.

In its sample, this clonotype was seen many times. This chain connects TRBV10-2 to TRBJ1-1; D unresolved. Germline CDR1 and CDR2: WSHSY and SAAADI. V was shortened by 7 bases and J by 4 bases, with 10 bases between the two germline ends. The CDR3 has 12 amino acids. Here the CDR3 reads CASKLGVTEAFF. The CDR3 nucleotides are TGCGCCAGCAAGCTGGGAGTCACTGAAGCTTTCTTT.

The J gene is TRBJ2-7, the V gene TRBV10-3, with TRBD1 matching 8 bases. Germline V gene sequence: CDR1 ENHRY, CDR2 SYGVKD. V was clipped by 3 bases and J by 2 bases; unmatched bases: 9. The CDR3 consists of 16 residues. The CDR3 DNA reads TGTGCCATCAGTGACTATGGGGGACAGGCAACCTACGAGCAGTACTTC. Translated, it gives CAISDYGGQATYEQYF.

This clonotype appeared a few times. V is TRBV10-1 and J is TRBJ1-6; D not certain. CDR1 is WNHNN and CDR2 is SYGVQD in the germline V gene (reference sequence). Trimming stripped 6 bases from V and 8 bases from J, with 11 bases between. The CDR3 runs to 13 residues. For the CDR3, the DNA is TGCGCCAGCAGGCCCTCCGGCGATTCACCCCTCCACTTT. Protein product: CASRPSGDSPLHF.

This clonotype was detected a few times. A read error may produce the germline difference seen at one junction end. The chain is built from TRBV10-3 and TRBJ1-2; no clear D gene. Germline CDR1 and CDR2: ENHRY and SYGVKD. The CDR3 contains 15 residues. Here the CDR3 reads CASSYSDGARDGYTF. The CDR3, as DNA: TGTGCCAGCAGTTACTCCGACGGCGCGCGAGATGGCTACACCTTC.

This clonotype was counted at least ten times. The chain couples TRBV12-3 or TRBV12-4 to TRBJ2-5; the match to TRBD1 covers 8 bases. The CDR3 covers 13 residues. V lost 7 bases to trimming and J lost 4 bases; unmatched junction nucleotides: 5. In DNA form, the CDR3 reads TGTGCCAGCACCGGACAGGGCGGAGAGACCCAGTACTTC. Translated: CASTGQGGETQYF.

This clonotype was detected only once. The chain recombines TRBV29-1 with TRBJ1-2; D uncertain. Trimming shortened V by 0 bases and J by 8 bases, and 10 bases separated the two germline ends. The CDR3 has 12 residues. CDR1 and CDR2 from the germline V gene are SQVTM and ANQGSEA. The CDR3 is CSVEESGEGYTF. As DNA, the CDR3 is TGCAGCGTTGAAGAAAGTGGAGAAGGCTACACCTTC. Combining the CDR3 with reference TRBV29-1 and TRBJ1-2 gives the whole variable domain SAVISQKPSRDICQRGTSLTIQCQVDSQVTMMFWYRQQPGQSLTLIATANQGSEATYESGFVIDKFPISRPNLTFSTLTVSNMSPEDSSIYLCSVEESGEGYTFGSGTRLTVV.

The chain employs TRBV19 and TRBJ1-3, with 7 nucleotides matching TRBD1. This CDR3 is built from 16 residues. Trimming took 4 bases from V and 8 from J; bases not matched to a gene: 14. The germline CDR1 and CDR2 sequences are LNHDA and SQIVND (reference sequence). The CDR3 DNA reads as TGTGCCAGTAGTACAACAGGGGCCAGCTATGGCTACACCATATATTTT. It codes for CASSTTGASYGYTIYF. The variable domain in full, completed from reference TRBV19 and TRBJ1-3, reads DGGITQSPKYLFRKEGQNVTLSCEQNLNHDAMYWYRQDPGQGLRLIYYSQIVNDFQKGDIAEGYSVSREKKESFPLTVTSAQKNPTAFYLCASSTTGASYGYTIYFGEGSWLTVV.

This clonotype was observed a few times. This chain links TRBV3-1 with TRBJ1-1; D unresolved. CDR1 is LGHDT and CDR2 is YNNKEL in the germline V gene (reference sequence). The V and J ends lost 9 bases and 1 base respectively, with 12 bases between them. The CDR3 length is 13 residues. The DNA for the CDR3 is TGTGCCAGTTCGTCTTTGGGGAACACTGAAGCTTTCTTT. It yields the protein CASSSLGNTEAFF.

The chain combines TRBV29-1 with TRBJ1-2; 8 nucleotides align to TRBD1. The CDR3 consists of 11 residues. In germline, CDR1 is SQVTM, CDR2 ANQGSEA. The CDR3 region is CSDTGGYGYTF. The DNA of the CDR3 is TGCAGTGACACAGGGGGGTATGGCTACACCTTC.